The 26 T cell receptor beta chains reported below all come from one sample, sequenced in a study of blood T cell repertoires in COVID-19. Measured with immunoSEQ multiplex PCR; TCRdb has only the in-frame clones, and not every one. The repertoire holds roughly 280,000 clones, with roughly 90% as singletons. The sample taken for sequencing was peripheral blood. These receptor sequences come from a woman aged 25 to 39 with COVID-19, enrolled during active disease.

This chain uses TRBV24-1 with TRBJ2-5; 7 bases are shared with TRBD1. Germline CDR1 KGHDR, CDR2 SFDVKD. V lost 4 bases, J lost 5 bases, and 6 bases stayed unmatched. The CDR3 length is 14 residues. The CDR3 is CATSEPDRDETQYF. For the CDR3, the DNA is TGTGCCACCAGTGAACCCGACAGGGACGAGACCCAGTACTTC.

A note on this clone: Other nucleotide sequences in the sample specify the same CDR3. The chain joins TRBV6-5 to TRBJ1-5; D is undetermined. Germline V gene data show CDR1 as MNHEY and CDR2 as SVGAGI. V lost 0 bases and J 7 bases, leaving 7 bases between the germline ends. The CDR3 extends over 13 amino acids. CDR3 loop: CASSYSRLQPQHF. The CDR3 bases are TGTGCCAGCAGTTACTCCCGACTCCAGCCCCAGCATTTT.

The chain recombines TRBV18 with TRBJ1-2; the match to TRBD1 covers 7 bases. This CDR3 spans 16 amino acids. The V gene end was trimmed by 3 bases and the J gene end by 0 bases; junction bases not matched to a gene: 7. Germline lookup yields CDR1 KGHSH and CDR2 LQKENI. CDR3 loop: CASSPTWDSPNYGYTF. The DNA for the CDR3 is TGTGCCAGCTCACCGACGTGGGACAGCCCTAACTATGGCTACACCTTC.

This chain links TRBV6-5 with TRBJ2-5; tentative D call: TRBD2 (6 bases). CDR3 length: 15 amino acids. The V end lost 7 bases, the J end lost 4 bases, and 19 bases lay between the germline ends. In germline, CDR1 is MNHEY, CDR2 SVGAGI. The CDR3 nucleotides are TGTGCCAGCACCCGGAACGGGGGATTGGGAGAGACCCAGTACTTC. Amino acid sequence: CASTRNGGLGETQYF.

The chain couples TRBV2 to TRBJ1-5; D not resolved. The CDR3 has 14 residues. Germline CDR1 SNHLY, CDR2 FYNNEI. The germline V and J ends were trimmed by 10 bases and 0 bases, with 13 bases remaining between them. The CDR3, as DNA: TGTGCCACCTCCAACAGAAATAGCAATCAGCCCCAGCATTTT. This encodes CATSNRNSNQPQHF.

This clone was seen once. The chain joins TRBV7-9 to TRBJ2-7; D is undetermined. Trimming stripped 5 bases from V and 5 bases from J, with 10 bases between. The CDR3 extends over 12 amino acids. CDR1 SEHNR and CDR2 FQNEAQ come from the germline V gene (reference sequence). The CDR3 coding sequence is TGTGCCAGCAGCCCTAGGCCCCACGAGCAGTACTTC. Translating gives CASSPRPHEQYF.

V and J are TRBV7-9 and TRBJ1-3, with D unclear. The V end was cut by 5 bases, the J end by 0 bases, with 11 bases between. The length of the CDR3 is 15 residues. Germline assignment: CDR1 SEHNR and CDR2 FQNEAQ (reference sequence). The CDR3 region has the DNA TGTGCCAGCAGCCCGTGGGCAGGCTCTGGAAACACCATATATTTT. Translation gives CASSPWAGSGNTIYF.

This chain connects TRBV7-9 to TRBJ1-2; 7 bases line up with TRBD1. V shed 5 bases and J 5 bases; nucleotides not matched to a gene: 14. The CDR3 is 16 residues long. Germline V gene lookup returns CDR1 SEHNR and CDR2 FQNEAQ (reference sequence). This CDR3 reads CASSPIEGAGGYGYTF. DNA of the CDR3: TGTGCCAGCAGCCCCATAGAGGGGGCGGGAGGTTATGGCTACACCTTC. Drawing the rest from reference TRBV7-9 and TRBJ1-2, the complete variable domain is DTGVSQNPRHKITKRGQNVTFRCDPISEHNRLYWYRQTLGQGPEFLTYFQNEAQLEKSRLLSDRFSAERPKGSFSTLEIQRTEQGDSAMYLCASSPIEGAGGYGYTFGSGTRLTVV.

This clone occurred a few times. This chain uses TRBV5-1 with TRBJ1-1; 8 nucleotides agree with TRBD1. There are 15 residues in the CDR3. Germline values: CDR1 SGHRS, CDR2 YFSETQ. With V trimmed by 4 bases and J by 4 bases, 9 bases remained unmatched. The DNA for the CDR3 is TGCGCCAGCAGCCTCCTCAGGGGGCAGTTCACTGAAGCTTTCTTT. Its translation is CASSLLRGQFTEAFF.

A note on this clone: Other DNA variants within this sample encode the same CDR3. This chain links TRBV11-2 with TRBJ2-7; D may be TRBD2 (5 bases). The CDR3 runs to 15 residues. Trimming removed 1 base at V and 4 bases at J, with 14 bases between. Per germline, CDR1 SGHAT and CDR2 FQNNGV. The CDR3 reads CASSLGLERAYEQYF. In DNA form, the CDR3 reads TGTGCCAGCAGCTTAGGGCTGGAGAGGGCTTACGAGCAGTACTTC.

This sequence joins TRBV19 and TRBJ2-1; D gene uncertain. The CDR3 spans 14 residues. Germline V gene lookup returns CDR1 LNHDA and CDR2 SQIVND (reference sequence). Trimming removed 8 bases at V and 3 bases at J, with 14 bases between. The CDR3 reads CASGLPTNYNEQFF. The CDR3 DNA reads TGTGCCAGTGGGCTTCCTACGAACTACAATGAGCAGTTCTTC.

The chain employs TRBV5-8 and TRBJ1-5; 9 nucleotides agree with TRBD1. The V segment lost 4 bases and the J segment 5 bases; nucleotides outside the gene matches: 7. The CDR3 length is 15 residues. The germline V gene has CDR1 SGHTS and CDR2 YDEGEE. The CDR3 spells CASSTGTGSHQPQHF. Here the CDR3 DNA reads TGTGCCAGCAGCACCGGGACAGGGTCACATCAGCCCCAGCATTTT. Based on the CDR3 plus reference TRBV5-8 and TRBJ1-5, the full variable domain is EAGVTQSPTHLIKTRGQQATLRCSPISGHTSVYWYQQALGLGLQFLLWYDEGEERNRGNFPPRFSGRQFPNYSSELNVNALELEDSALYLCASSTGTGSHQPQHFGDGTRLSIL.

The chain is built from TRBV28 and TRBJ2-4; a weak D match, TRBD1 (6 bases). Per germline, CDR1 MDHEN and CDR2 SYDVKM. Trimming took 3 bases from V and 0 from J, leaving 18 bases between them. This CDR3 is built from 18 residues. The chain's CDR3 is CASSFGSQGVLAKNIQYF. DNA of the CDR3: TGTGCCAGCAGTTTTGGCTCACAGGGCGTCCTAGCCAAAAACATTCAGTACTTC.

The rearrangement uses TRBV5-1 and TRBJ2-5; 10 positions agree with TRBD2. Germline V gene data show CDR1 as SGHRS and CDR2 as YFSETQ. CDR3 length: 16 residues. Trimming at V came to 2 bases and at J to 5 bases, leaving 9 bases not matched to a gene. The CDR3 protein is CASSLGAGGPFETQYF. CDR3 coding DNA: TGCGCCAGCAGCTTAGGAGCGGGAGGGCCTTTTGAGACCCAGTACTTC.

This chain links TRBV10-3 with TRBJ2-7; D is possibly TRBD2 (6 bases). The length of the CDR3 is 16 residues. Trimming removed 3 bases at V and 0 bases at J, with 15 bases between. The V gene's germline CDR1 is ENHRY and CDR2 SYGVKD. CDR3 sequence reads: CAISDPGRDHSYEQYF. CDR3 in DNA: TGTGCCATCAGTGACCCAGGGCGGGACCACTCCTACGAGCAGTACTTC.

A single count supports this clone. The chain carries TRBV6-5 and TRBJ1-1, with D perhaps matching TRBD1 (5 bases). The CDR3 sequence is 14 residues long. Germline CDR1 and CDR2: MNHEY and SVGAGI. Trimming left V 11 bases short and J 2 bases short, with 18 bases between. The CDR3 protein is CAVQGGLDNTEAFF. Written as DNA, the CDR3 is TGTGCCGTCCAGGGCGGCCTTGATAACACTGAAGCTTTCTTT.

The J gene is TRBJ2-3, the V gene TRBV7-6, with TRBD2 matching 15 bases. Germline loops: CDR1 SGHVS, CDR2 FNYEAQ. The CDR3 runs to 16 residues. Losses at the gene ends were 5 bases for V and 6 bases for J; bases not matched to a gene: 6. CDR3 amino acids: CASSPRTSGGVDTQYF. The CDR3 DNA is TGTGCCAGCAGCCCCAGGACTAGCGGGGGGGTGGATACGCAGTATTTT.

The table lists this clone with many counts. This rearrangement joins TRBV6-1 to TRBJ2-7; TRBD1 aligns across 7 bases. The germline gives CDR1 MNHNS, CDR2 SASEGT. The CDR3 is made up of 14 amino acids. J was trimmed by 0 bases and V by 1 base; bases with no gene match: 0. CDR3 loop: CASSEGDSSYEQYF. CDR3 bases: TGTGCCAGCAGTGAAGGGGACAGCTCCTACGAGCAGTACTTC.

The chain has TRBV6-5 and TRBJ2-2, with 11 nucleotides matching TRBD1. The trim removed 2 bases at V and 5 bases at J, leaving 4 bases unmatched. Germline-derived CDR1 and CDR2 are MNHEY and SVGAGI. This CDR3 contains 16 residues. CDR3 region: CASSYGGTGGTGELFF. The CDR3 nucleotides are TGTGCCAGCAGTTACGGGGGGACAGGGGGTACCGGGGAGCTGTTTTTT.

The chain combines TRBV19 with TRBJ1-2, with D tentatively TRBD1 (6 bases). The V gene's germline CDR1 is LNHDA and CDR2 SQIVND (reference sequence). Deletions cut 7 bases from V and 5 bases from J, with 20 bases between. The CDR3 has 15 amino acids. The CDR3 DNA sequence: TGTGCCAGTACTCCATTCCGACAGGAACGATATGGCTACACCTTC. Its translation is CASTPFRQERYGYTF.

The CDR3 nucleotides read TGTGCCAGTAGTATCGTAGGAGGGAACACCGGGGAGCTGTTTTTT. This sequence encodes CASSIVGGNTGELFF. V usage is TRBV19 and J usage is TRBJ2-2, with a weak D call TRBD2 (5 bases). This CDR3 has 15 residues. The ends were cut back, 3 bases at V and 1 base at J, with 9 bases in the middle. Germline CDR1 is LNHDA and CDR2 is SQIVND (reference sequence).

The chain has TRBV20-1 and TRBJ2-3; 8 bases match TRBD2. Germline V gene data show CDR1 as DFQATT and CDR2 as SNEGSKA (reference sequence). CDR3 size: 16 residues. V dropped 3 bases and J dropped 0; count of bases not matched to a gene: 8. CDR3 DNA sequence: TGCAGTGCTAGTGCCGGGAGGGGACTTAGCACAGATACGCAGTATTTT. Amino acids: CSASAGRGLSTDTQYF.

V and J are TRBV7-9 and TRBJ1-3; D remains ambiguous. Between the trimmed V and J ends, which lost 3 bases and 2 bases, there was a span of 11 bases. Per the germline V gene, CDR1 is SEHNR and CDR2 is FQNEAQ (reference sequence). This CDR3 is 15 amino acids long. CDR3 DNA: TGTGCCAGCAGCTTTTCGAGGGCCCCTGGAAACACCATATATTTT. As protein: CASSFSRAPGNTIYF.

Worth noting for this clone: The sample carries other DNA sequences with the same CDR3. This chain links TRBV6-2 or TRBV6-3 with TRBJ1-1; D gene unclear. The CDR3 totals 14 residues. Trimming removed 0 bases from V and 1 base from J, with 6 bases in between. Germline CDR1 reads MNHEY; CDR2 reads SVGEGT. The DNA of the CDR3 is TGTGCCAGCAGTTACTCCTTTAAGAACACTGAAGCTTTCTTT. Its protein is CASSYSFKNTEAFF.

CDR3 in amino acids: CAWTENRDEQYF. CDR3 DNA: TGTGCCTGGACTGAAAACAGGGACGAGCAGTACTTC. The chain joins TRBV30 to TRBJ2-7; D is possibly TRBD1 (6 bases). V was pared by 4 bases and J by 5 bases, with 12 bases between. Looked up from germline, CDR1 is GTSNPN and CDR2 is SVGIG (reference sequence). CDR3 size: 12 residues. Complete variable domain (other parts from reference TRBV30 and TRBJ2-7): SQTIHQWPATLVQPVGSPLSLECTVEGTSNPNLYWYRQAAGRGLQLLFYSVGIGQISSEVPQNLSASRPQDRQFILSSKKLLLSDSGFYLCAWTENRDEQYFGPGTRLTVT.

The rearrangement joins TRBV5-5 to TRBJ1-1; D uncertain. The CDR3 has 14 amino acids. Trimming cost V 0 bases and J 4 bases, with 10 bases left between them. Germline-derived CDR1 and CDR2 are SGHKS and YYEKEE (reference sequence). DNA for the CDR3: TGTGCCAGCAGCTTGGGTTTTGAGGGCACTGAAGCTTTCTTT. This encodes CASSLGFEGTEAFF.